This TCR beta chain was recovered during a study of T cell repertoires in cytomegalovirus infection. Study-wide results and limits: The study found HLA-C-restricted CMV-specific TCR beta clonotypes dominating the ex vivo response.

A note on this clonotype: No antigen is known for it.

The ends lost 5 bases at V and 2 bases at J; junction bases unmatched: 9. CDR3 length: 17 residues. CDR1 is MNHNS and CDR2 is SASEGT in the germline V gene. TCRdb reanalysed the reads using MiXCR and keeps one entry per CDR3 protein. The sample includes roughly 760,000 distinct CDR3 sequences, 35% to 40% of them seen just once. Input material: PBMCs. This rearrangement joins TRBV6-1 to TRBJ2-1; 10 nucleotides align to TRBD2. The receptor comes from a human donor in good health (CMV status not recorded). Some clones in this sample may be carry-over from other donors' samples. CDR3: CASSSPSGGSTYNEQFF. CDR3 nucleotide sequence: TGTGCCAGCAGTTCTCCTAGCGGGGGATCAACCTACAATGAGCAGTTCTTC.